This T cell receptor beta chain was documented in a study of control samples from healthy donors and cancer patients. TCRdb's copy holds only in-frame clones and misses some; the assay was immunoSEQ multiplex PCR. This table has around 110,000 clones, 75% to 90% appearing once. This CDR3 has 16 amino acids. Germline trimming cut 2 bases from V and 4 bases from J; bases unmatched to any gene: 3. Germline V gene data show CDR1 as LNHDA and CDR2 as SQIVND (reference sequence). This chain joins TRBV19 and TRBJ2-1; TRBD2 agrees at 12 bases. This clonotype originated in a woman in her forties or fifties with colorectal cancer. The material sequenced was PBMCs. The CDR3 protein is CASSIRGLAGYNEQFF. CDR3 nucleotides: TGTGCCAGTAGTATAAGAGGACTAGCGGGATACAATGAGCAGTTCTTC.